Listed below are T cell receptor beta chains from one sample, sequenced in a study of cytomegalovirus exposure and HLA in healthy donors. Measured with immunoSEQ multiplex PCR; TCRdb has only the in-frame clones, and not every one. The sample has some 97,000 clones, under 80% seen once. Specimen: PBMCs. The receptors were sampled from a woman aged 50 to 60 in good health and CMV-seropositive. The CDR3 runs from the conserved cysteine through the conserved F or W. D genes are given only for firm matches. Only part of the rows carry a size: once, few, many, or a class if the clone is expanded.

CDR3: CASSSLRDTEAFF
DNA: TGTGCCAGCAGCTCTCTCAGGGACACTGAAGCTTTCTTT
V: TRBV11-3
D: .
length: 13
J: TRBJ1-1
size: once

CDR3: CASSLTSTSTDTQYF
DNA: TGTGCCAGCAGCTTGACTAGCACTAGCACAGATACGCAGTATTTT
V: TRBV11-1
D: TRBD2
length: 15
J: TRBJ2-3
size: .

CDR3: CASSEGQGNFYNSPLHF
DNA: TGTGCCAGCAGCGAAGGACAGGGAAACTTCTATAATTCACCCCTCCACTTT
V: TRBV11-2
D: TRBD1
length: 17
J: TRBJ1-6
size: .

CDR3: CASSFGRQGSTEAFF
DNA: TGTGCCAGCAGCTTCGGCCGACAGGGCTCCACTGAAGCTTTCTTT
V: TRBV7-8
D: TRBD1
length: 15
J: TRBJ1-1
size: once

CDR3: CASQAKREVGNEQFF
DNA: TGTGCCAGCCAAGCTAAGCGGGAGGTCGGCAATGAGCAGTTCTTC
V: TRBV5-4
D: TRBD2
length: 15
J: TRBJ2-1
size: few

CDR3: CASSPDSGNPGELFF
DNA: TGTGCCAGCTCACCTGATTCCGGGAATCCCGGGGAGCTGTTTTTT
V: TRBV18
D: .
length: 15
J: TRBJ2-2
size: few

CDR3: CASSLKPGQGYEQYF
DNA: TGTGCCAGCAGCTTAAAACCGGGACAGGGCTACGAGCAGTACTTC
V: TRBV7-3
D: TRBD1
length: 15
J: TRBJ2-7
size: .

CDR3: CASSVGGQLNTEAFF
DNA: TGTGCCAGCAGCGTGGGGGGACAGTTGAACACTGAAGCTTTCTTT
V: TRBV5-4
D: TRBD1
length: 15
J: TRBJ1-1
size: .

CDR3: CASSDPLLAKNIQYF
DNA: TGTGCCAGCAGTGACCCTCTTCTAGCCAAAAACATTCAGTACTTC
V: TRBV6-1
D: .
length: 15
J: TRBJ2-4
size: .

CDR3: CASSLTGGAGDTQYF
DNA: TGTGCCAGCAGCTTAACCGGGGGGGCCGGAGATACGCAGTATTTT
V: TRBV7-6
D: TRBD2
length: 15
J: TRBJ2-3
size: .

CDR3: CASSLGLWGRGTEAFF
DNA: TGTGCCAGCAGCTTAGGCCTATGGGGAAGAGGGACTGAAGCTTTCTTT
V: TRBV13
D: .
length: 16
J: TRBJ1-1
size: once

CDR3: CASRAGTQGLNEKLFF
DNA: TGTGCCAGCAGGGCTGGGACACAGGGGCTTAATGAAAAACTGTTTTTT
V: TRBV27
D: TRBD1
length: 16
J: TRBJ1-4
size: .

CDR3: CASSLGTSGLPSSYNEQFF
DNA: TGTGCCAGCAGCTTAGGGACTAGCGGGTTACCGAGCTCCTACAATGAGCAGTTCTTC
V: TRBV7-9
D: TRBD2
length: 19
J: TRBJ2-1
size: .

CDR3: CAWSAGVNTEAFF
DNA: TGTGCCTGGAGTGCGGGGGTGAACACTGAAGCTTTCTTT
V: TRBV30
D: .
length: 13
J: TRBJ1-1
size: .

CDR3: CASSTLTRYNEQFF
DNA: TGTGCCAGTAGTACTCTAACTAGGTACAATGAGCAGTTCTTC
V: TRBV19
D: .
length: 14
J: TRBJ2-1
size: few

CDR3: CASTLEGQANYGYTF
DNA: TGTGCCAGCACCTTAGAGGGGCAGGCGAACTATGGCTACACCTTC
V: TRBV7-9
D: .
length: 15
J: TRBJ1-2
size: .

CDR3: CASSAPSGGATWEQFF
DNA: TGTGCCAGCAGCGCCCCTAGCGGGGGGGCGACTTGGGAGCAGTTCTTC
V: TRBV9
D: TRBD2
length: 16
J: TRBJ2-1
size: .

CDR3: CASSSGTGLGYTF
DNA: TGTGCCAGCAGTTCAGGGACAGGGCTCGGCTACACCTTC
V: TRBV27
D: TRBD1
length: 13
J: TRBJ1-2
size: .

CDR3: CASSPAGGNRDTEAFF
DNA: TGCGCCAGCAGCCCGGCCGGCGGAAACAGGGACACTGAAGCTTTCTTT
V: TRBV5-1
D: .
length: 16
J: TRBJ1-1
size: .

CDR3: CASSLETSGTYEQYF
DNA: TGTGCCAGCAGCTTGGAGACTAGCGGGACCTACGAGCAGTACTTC
V: TRBV5-5
D: TRBD2
length: 15
J: TRBJ2-7
size: .

CDR3: CASSQGQVEAFF
DNA: TGTGCCAGCAGCCAGGGGCAGGTTGAAGCTTTCTTT
V: TRBV7-9
D: .
length: 12
J: TRBJ1-1
size: .

CDR3: CASSQLGLAPAEYNEQFF
DNA: TGTGCCAGTAGTCAGCTAGGACTAGCCCCTGCGGAGTACAATGAGCAGTTCTTC
V: TRBV19
D: TRBD2
length: 18
J: TRBJ2-1
size: .

CDR3: CASTLIQNYGYTF
DNA: TGTGCCTCAACCCTAATACAGAACTATGGCTACACCTTC
V: TRBV6-1
D: .
length: 13
J: TRBJ1-2
size: .

CDR3: CASKGGRPGLSSYNEQFF
DNA: TGTGCCAGCAAGGGGGGGCGCCCCGGCCTTAGCTCCTACAATGAGCAGTTCTTC
V: TRBV27
D: .
length: 18
J: TRBJ2-1
size: .

CDR3: CATSYRDAGPQHF
DNA: TGTGCCACTTCCTACAGGGATGCCGGGCCCCAGCATTTT
V: TRBV30
D: .
length: 13
J: TRBJ1-5
size: .

CDR3: CASSVKDSSYEQYF
DNA: TGTGCCAGCAGCGTAAAAGACAGTAGCTACGAGCAGTACTTC
V: TRBV9
D: .
length: 14
J: TRBJ2-7
size: once

CDR3: CASSEALVPLMNTEAFF
DNA: TGTGCCAGCAGTGAAGCGCTAGTCCCCCTGATGAACACTGAAGCTTTCTTT
V: TRBV6-1
D: .
length: 17
J: TRBJ1-1
size: .

CDR3: CASSPKWNTEAFF
DNA: TGTGCCAGCAGTCCTAAGTGGAACACTGAAGCTTTCTTT
V: TRBV6-6
D: .
length: 13
J: TRBJ1-1
size: .

CDR3: CATSPRGGRENEQFF
DNA: TGTGCCACCAGCCCACGGGGTGGTCGAGAAAATGAGCAGTTCTTC
V: TRBV15
D: .
length: 15
J: TRBJ2-1
size: .

CDR3: CASSLGAYEQYF
DNA: TGTGCCAGCAGTCTCGGAGCCTACGAGCAGTACTTC
V: TRBV11-2
D: .
length: 12
J: TRBJ2-7
size: once

CDR3: CASSAVAGTGTDTQYF
DNA: TGTGCCAGCAGCGCAGTTGCCGGGACAGGCACAGATACGCAGTATTTT
V: TRBV9
D: TRBD1
length: 16
J: TRBJ2-3
size: .

CDR3: CASSLTPGTNFYNEQFF
DNA: TGTGCCAGCAGCTTAACCCCCGGGACTAACTTCTACAATGAGCAGTTCTTC
V: TRBV7-3
D: TRBD2
length: 17
J: TRBJ2-1
size: .

CDR3: CASTLGEGEQFF
DNA: TGTGCCAGCACCCTGGGTGAGGGCGAGCAGTTCTTC
V: TRBV21-1
D: .
length: 12
J: TRBJ2-1
size: few

CDR3: CASSYRLAGYNEQFF
DNA: TGTGCCAGCAGTTATAGACTAGCGGGGTACAATGAGCAGTTCTTC
V: TRBV6-5
D: TRBD2
length: 15
J: TRBJ2-1
size: .

CDR3: CASSPPRQGSTYEQYF
DNA: TGCGCCAGCAGCCCTCCCCGACAGGGATCCACCTACGAGCAGTACTTC
V: TRBV4-1
D: TRBD1
length: 16
J: TRBJ2-7
size: .

CDR3: CSVRQGATNEKLFF
DNA: TGCAGCGTTCGACAGGGGGCAACTAATGAAAAACTGTTTTTT
V: TRBV29-1
D: TRBD1
length: 14
J: TRBJ1-4
size: .

CDR3: CASNEGANYGYTF
DNA: TGTGCCAGCAACGAGGGGGCTAACTATGGCTACACCTTC
V: TRBV6-6
D: .
length: 13
J: TRBJ1-2
size: .

CDR3: CASSLGLGTGVDEQYF
DNA: TGCGCCAGCAGCTTGGGCCTCGGGACAGGGGTTGACGAGCAGTACTTC
V: TRBV5-1
D: TRBD1
length: 16
J: TRBJ2-7
size: .

CDR3: CASSYSTGSGANVLTF
DNA: TGTGCCAGCAGTTACTCGACAGGGTCTGGGGCCAACGTCCTGACTTTC
V: TRBV6-5
D: TRBD1
length: 16
J: TRBJ2-6
size: .

CDR3: CASSPRDRTNYGYTF
DNA: TGTGCCAGCTCACCACGGGACAGGACAAACTATGGCTACACCTTC
V: TRBV18
D: TRBD1
length: 15
J: TRBJ1-2
size: .

CDR3: CAISETVNQPQHF
DNA: TGTGCCATCAGTGAGACAGTTAATCAGCCCCAGCATTTT
V: TRBV10-3
D: .
length: 13
J: TRBJ1-5
size: .

CDR3: CASSSSGDTEAFF
DNA: TGTGCCAGCTCGTCGTCCGGGGACACTGAAGCTTTCTTT
V: TRBV18
D: .
length: 13
J: TRBJ1-1
size: .

CDR3: CASSLDSTRHRAGELFF
DNA: TGCGCCAGCAGCTTGGATTCTACTAGACACAGGGCCGGGGAGCTGTTTTTT
V: TRBV5-1
D: .
length: 17
J: TRBJ2-2
size: few

CDR3: CASSTGQGDYGYTF
DNA: TGTGCCAGCAGCACCGGACAGGGGGACTATGGCTACACCTTC
V: TRBV5-6
D: TRBD1
length: 14
J: TRBJ1-2
size: .

CDR3: CASRQNNEQFF
DNA: TGTGCCAGCCGACAGAACAATGAGCAGTTCTTC
V: TRBV19
D: .
length: 11
J: TRBJ2-1
size: .

CDR3: CATSRDWATTANTEAFF
DNA: TGTGCCACCAGCAGAGATTGGGCGACGACAGCCAACACTGAAGCTTTCTTT
V: TRBV15
D: .
length: 17
J: TRBJ1-1
size: .

CDR3: CASRVWGESNQPQHF
DNA: TGTGCCAGCAGGGTATGGGGGGAGAGCAATCAGCCCCAGCATTTT
V: TRBV2
D: .
length: 15
J: TRBJ1-5
size: .

CDR3: CASRREGLGEQYF
DNA: TGTGCCAGCAGGAGGGAGGGCCTCGGCGAGCAGTACTTC
V: TRBV2
D: TRBD2
length: 13
J: TRBJ2-7
size: few

CDR3: CATSRGNTYEQYF
DNA: TGTGCCACCTCCAGGGGAAATACCTACGAGCAGTACTTC
V: TRBV14
D: .
length: 13
J: TRBJ2-7
size: .

CDR3: CAISERSGRAGVPGELFF
DNA: TGTGCCATCAGTGAAAGGAGCGGGAGGGCCGGGGTGCCCGGGGAGCTGTTTTTT
V: TRBV10-3
D: TRBD2
length: 18
J: TRBJ2-2
size: once

CDR3: CASGLVLGGRASYNEQFF
DNA: TGTGCTAGTGGTTTGGTACTCGGGGGACGGGCCTCCTACAATGAGCAGTTCTTC
V: TRBV12-5
D: .
length: 18
J: TRBJ2-1
size: .

CDR3: CAISDKRGNNNEQFF
DNA: TGTGCCATCAGTGATAAGAGGGGGAATAACAATGAGCAGTTCTTC
V: TRBV10-3
D: .
length: 15
J: TRBJ2-1
size: .

CDR3: CASSLGGTGKFEQFF
DNA: TGTGCCAGCAGCTTGGGAGGGACAGGGAAATTTGAGCAGTTCTTC
V: TRBV7-9
D: TRBD1
length: 15
J: TRBJ2-1
size: .

CDR3: CASSFTGTSGSSETQYF
DNA: TGCGCCAGCAGCTTTACCGGGACTAGCGGGAGTTCAGAGACCCAGTACTTC
V: TRBV5-1
D: TRBD2
length: 17
J: TRBJ2-5
size: .

CDR3: CASEGLAGVISAGNEQFF
DNA: TGTGCCAGCGAGGGACTAGCGGGGGTAATCAGCGCTGGCAATGAGCAGTTCTTC
V: TRBV2
D: TRBD2
length: 18
J: TRBJ2-1
size: .

CDR3: CASSPTGTGGADYGYTF
DNA: TGTGCCAGCTCACCTACTGGGACAGGGGGCGCCGACTATGGCTACACCTTC
V: TRBV18
D: TRBD1
length: 17
J: TRBJ1-2
size: .

CDR3: CASSSRQGYSNQPQHF
DNA: TGTGCCAGCAGTTCGCGACAGGGGTATAGCAATCAGCCCCAGCATTTT
V: TRBV6-5
D: TRBD1
length: 16
J: TRBJ1-5
size: .

CDR3: CASTRTSGSHEQYF
DNA: TGTGCCAGCACCCGGACTAGCGGGAGCCACGAGCAGTACTTC
V: TRBV27
D: TRBD2
length: 14
J: TRBJ2-7
size: .

CDR3: CASSKGRTSGGNNEQFF
DNA: TGTGCCAGCAGCAAAGGGCGGACTAGCGGGGGGAACAATGAGCAGTTCTTC
V: TRBV21-1
D: .
length: 17
J: TRBJ2-1
size: .